Listed below are T cell receptor beta chains from one sample, sequenced in a study of blood T cell repertoires in COVID-19. Sequencing used immunoSEQ multiplex PCR; TCRdb keeps in-frame clones, though not all of them. The table records around 150,000 clones, around 85% of them present only once. Sequencing input: peripheral blood. The receptors were sampled from a man between 60 and 70 years old with acute or convalescent COVID-19. Both conserved end residues are part of each CDR3. A D gene is named only where the DNA matches it firmly. A clone size is listed for some rows: how often the clone was seen (once, few, many), or a class if it is expanded.

v_gene,j_gene,d_gene,abundance,CDR3aa,CDR3nt
TRBV19,TRBJ1-1,TRBD1,.,CASSPYAGGTEAFF,TGTGCCAGTAGTCCCTATGCAGGGGGGACTGAAGCTTTCTTT
TRBV11-2,TRBJ2-3,.,.,CASSIRLRDTDTQYF,TGTGCCAGCAGCATAAGACTCCGGGACACAGATACGCAGTATTTT
TRBV5-1,TRBJ2-5,.,.,CASSLQGSGETQYF,TGCGCCAGCAGCCTACAGGGTTCTGGGGAGACCCAGTACTTC
TRBV19,TRBJ2-3,TRBD1,.,CATNRGTGFADTQYF,TGTGCCACGAACAGGGGGACAGGGTTTGCAGATACGCAGTATTTT
TRBV11-2,TRBJ1-6,.,.,CASSLELQGWSPLHF,TGTGCCAGCAGCTTAGAGCTACAGGGTTGGTCACCCCTCCACTTT
TRBV19,TRBJ1-5,.,.,CASSLVNQPQHF,TGTGCCAGTAGTTTAGTAAATCAGCCCCAGCATTTT
TRBV11-1,TRBJ2-7,.,.,CASSLLGNEQYF,TGTGCCAGCAGCTTACTCGGGAACGAGCAGTACTTC
TRBV13,TRBJ1-3,TRBD1,.,CASSASPGTGLYSGNTIYF,TGTGCCAGCAGCGCATCTCCCGGGACAGGGCTATACTCTGGAAACACCATATATTTT
TRBV18,TRBJ2-2,.,.,CASSPLGRLRTGELFF,TGTGCCAGCTCACCACTGGGGAGACTTAGGACCGGGGAGCTGTTTTTT
TRBV5-1,TRBJ1-2,.,few,CASSLVGRGDGYTF,TGCGCCAGCAGCTTGGTGGGCAGGGGAGATGGCTACACCTTC
TRBV28,TRBJ2-7,.,.,CASIDSSYEQYF,TGTGCCAGCATCGACAGCTCCTACGAGCAGTACTTC
TRBV28,TRBJ1-6,.,.,CASSLAGGAASPLHF,TGTGCCAGCAGTTTAGCGGGGGGAGCCGCTTCACCCCTCCACTTT
TRBV4-2,TRBJ1-2,TRBD1,.,CASSQELGGNGYTF,TGTGCCAGCAGCCAAGAATTAGGGGGCAATGGCTACACCTTC
TRBV7-9,TRBJ1-1,TRBD1,once,CASSLSGGATEAFF,TGTGCCAGCAGCCTCTCAGGGGGCGCGACTGAAGCTTTCTTT
TRBV28,TRBJ1-4,.,.,CASSLPTVQGEKLFF,TGTGCCAGCAGTCTCCCGACAGTGCAGGGTGAAAAACTGTTTTTT
TRBV15,TRBJ1-5,TRBD1,.,CATMDRGRGNQPQHF,TGTGCCACCATGGACAGGGGGCGAGGTAATCAGCCCCAGCATTTT
TRBV28,TRBJ1-2,.,.,CASSPLTLANYGYTF,TGTGCCAGCAGCCCCCTGACACTAGCTAACTATGGCTACACCTTC